Listed below are T cell receptor beta chains from one sample, sequenced in a study of T cells in Graves' hyperthyroidism and ophthalmopathy. MiXCR was run by TCRdb on the multiplex PCR reads, yielding one entry per CDR3 protein. The sample lists about 270,000 distinct CDR3 sequences, approximately 21% seen once, with roughly 60% in the top ten. Sequencing was carried out using blood. These receptors were obtained from a man between 25 and 39 years old with Graves' ophthalmopathy. CDR3s leave out the opening cysteine and the closing phenylalanine or tryptophan. The order of the fields is D gene, V gene, J gene, CDR3 protein. A D gene is named only where the DNA matches it firmly.

d_gene: TRBD1; v_gene: TRBV5-1; j_gene: TRBJ2-5; CDR3aa: ASSLGTRGETQY
d_gene: -; v_gene: TRBV11-2; j_gene: TRBJ2-5; CDR3aa: ASSLLDGETQY
d_gene: TRBD1; v_gene: TRBV19; j_gene: TRBJ1-1; CDR3aa: ASSTGDSLNTEAF
d_gene: -; v_gene: TRBV19; j_gene: TRBJ1-4; CDR3aa: ASSKFPEGKKLF
d_gene: -; v_gene: TRBV12-3/TRBV12-4; j_gene: TRBJ2-2; CDR3aa: ASTQGAGELF
d_gene: -; v_gene: TRBV3-1; j_gene: TRBJ2-2; CDR3aa: ASTLTNTGELF
d_gene: TRBD2; v_gene: TRBV11-2; j_gene: TRBJ2-7; CDR3aa: ASSLVASGQGPYEQY
d_gene: -; v_gene: TRBV20-1; j_gene: TRBJ1-2; CDR3aa: SARSDTYGYT
d_gene: TRBD1; v_gene: TRBV13; j_gene: TRBJ1-1; CDR3aa: ASSSRTGRGGSYTEAF
d_gene: -; v_gene: TRBV27; j_gene: TRBJ1-1; CDR3aa: ASSLSYGYTEAF
d_gene: -; v_gene: TRBV6-5; j_gene: TRBJ1-2; CDR3aa: ASSYPGGIGYT
d_gene: -; v_gene: TRBV6-2/TRBV6-3; j_gene: TRBJ2-3; CDR3aa: ASSYVGRQTDTQY
d_gene: -; v_gene: TRBV20-1; j_gene: TRBJ1-2; CDR3aa: SARDTGEGLLFNYGYT
d_gene: TRBD2; v_gene: TRBV11-2; j_gene: TRBJ2-5; CDR3aa: ASSGTSGIQETQY
d_gene: TRBD1; v_gene: TRBV19; j_gene: TRBJ1-6; CDR3aa: ASSKALATGYNSPLH
d_gene: TRBD1; v_gene: TRBV5-1; j_gene: TRBJ1-5; CDR3aa: ASSEGQGNQPQH
d_gene: -; v_gene: TRBV2; j_gene: TRBJ2-3; CDR3aa: ASSGEGTDTQY
d_gene: -; v_gene: TRBV6-1; j_gene: TRBJ2-7; CDR3aa: AIGVTGTSNEQY
d_gene: -; v_gene: TRBV12-5; j_gene: TRBJ2-7; CDR3aa: ASGLERTAGAYEQY
d_gene: -; v_gene: TRBV20-1; j_gene: TRBJ2-7; CDR3aa: SARGVAGRTSYEQY
d_gene: -; v_gene: TRBV6-5; j_gene: TRBJ2-7; CDR3aa: ASSYSGGFFYEQY
d_gene: -; v_gene: TRBV5-6; j_gene: TRBJ2-7; CDR3aa: ASSPPMGLTEQY
d_gene: -; v_gene: TRBV24-1; j_gene: TRBJ2-5; CDR3aa: ATSDFTRARETQY
d_gene: -; v_gene: TRBV7-9; j_gene: TRBJ2-5; CDR3aa: ASSFRGLYQETQY
d_gene: -; v_gene: TRBV6-1; j_gene: TRBJ2-1; CDR3aa: ASRRGSDEYNEQF
d_gene: -; v_gene: TRBV11-2; j_gene: TRBJ2-7; CDR3aa: ASSLGGTAVYEQY